A few counts support the clone carrying this T cell receptor (beta chain). Investigators prepared the TCR beta libraries by applying iRepertoire HTBI primers and Arm-PCR of CDR3 regions. TCRdb analysed the multiplex PCR reads with MiXCR anew, one entry per CDR3 protein. Of 500,000 to 700,000 distinct CDR3 sequences detected, around 32% appear once; the ten largest clones hold around 40%. The sample belongs to a study of regulatory T cells in long-lasting Graves disease. Documented time point: persistent/refractory GD, antithyroid drugs over 5 years with positive TRAb. PBMCs provided the RNA from which the TCR library was made. Germline V gene data show CDR1 as MNHNS and CDR2 as SASEGT. V trimming: 8 bases; J trimming: 0 bases; junction bases outside the gene matches: 9. The CDR3 runs 15 residues.

This specimen consisted of peripheral blood mononuclear cells (PBMCs), obtained when the disease was refractory, from a patient treated with antithyroid drugs. This TCR derives from a female donor with Graves disease. The J gene is TRBJ2-7, the V gene TRBV6-1; 8 bases match TRBD2. CDR3 amino acids: CASRHGAGGSYEQYF. The CDR3 DNA reads as TGTGCCAGCCGCCACGGGGCGGGAGGCTCCTACGAGCAGTACTTC.